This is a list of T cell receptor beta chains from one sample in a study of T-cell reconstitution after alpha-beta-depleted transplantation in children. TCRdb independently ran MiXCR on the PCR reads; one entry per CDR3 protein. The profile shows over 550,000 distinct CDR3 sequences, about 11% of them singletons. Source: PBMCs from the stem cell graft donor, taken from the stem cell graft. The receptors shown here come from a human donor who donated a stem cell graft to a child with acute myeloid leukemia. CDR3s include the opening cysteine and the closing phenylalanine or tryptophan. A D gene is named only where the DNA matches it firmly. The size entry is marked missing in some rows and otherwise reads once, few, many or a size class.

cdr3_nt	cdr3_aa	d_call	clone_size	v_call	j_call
TGCAGTGCCCACAGGGGTTTGAAGTACGAGCAGTACTTC	CSAHRGLKYEQYF	TRBD1	few	TRBV20-1	TRBJ2-7
TGTGCCAGCAGTTTAGAGCGCGGATACACTGAAGCTTTCTTT	CASSLERGYTEAFF	-	-	TRBV12-3/TRBV12-4	TRBJ1-1
TGTGCCAGCAGCTGGGGACAGGGGCCAGATACGCAGTATTTT	CASSWGQGPDTQYF	TRBD1	few	TRBV5-5	TRBJ2-3
TGTGCCAGCAGCGTAGATCGGGACTACGAGCAGTACTTC	CASSVDRDYEQYF	-	few	TRBV9	TRBJ2-7
TGTGCCAGCAGCCGGATCGGCTACAATGAGCAGTTCTTC	CASSRIGYNEQFF	-	-	TRBV7-3	TRBJ2-1
TGCAGCGTTGAGAGGGGGAGCGGCGGCTACACCTTC	CSVERGSGGYTF	-	many	TRBV29-1	TRBJ1-2
TGCGCCAGCAGCTTGGCAGTTAATCAGCCCCAGCATTTT	CASSLAVNQPQHF	-	-	TRBV5-1	TRBJ1-5
TGTGCCAGCAGCGTCTCCGGCACCGGGGAGCTGTTTTTT	CASSVSGTGELFF	-	few	TRBV9	TRBJ2-2
TGTGCTAGTGGTTTGTTCACCGGGGAGCTGTTTTTT	CASGLFTGELFF	-	-	TRBV12-5	TRBJ2-2
TGTGCCAGCAGCTTATCCGGGACAGTTTTTGATGAGCAGTACTTC	CASSLSGTVFDEQYF	TRBD1	-	TRBV7-3	TRBJ2-7
TGTGCCACCGTTGGGACAGGGCACTCCTACGAGCAGTACTTC	CATVGTGHSYEQYF	TRBD1	few	TRBV10-3	TRBJ2-7
TGCAGCTTTACCCGTAGCGGGGATGCGGCCCGCGAGCAGTACTTC	CSFTRSGDAAREQYF	TRBD2	-	TRBV29-1	TRBJ2-7
TGTGCCATCAGCTCGGACCCTAACTATGGCTACACCTTC	CAISSDPNYGYTF	-	few	TRBV10-3	TRBJ1-2
TGCAGCGTTGAACGTACAGCTTCCCGCGAGCAGTACTTC	CSVERTASREQYF	-	few	TRBV29-1	TRBJ2-7
TGTGCCAGCAGTAGAAACTGGGACAGCGAGCAGTACTTC	CASSRNWDSEQYF	TRBD1	-	TRBV12-3/TRBV12-4	TRBJ2-7
TGCGCCAGCAGCTTACCCGGGACGCGTGAAAAACTGTTTTTT	CASSLPGTREKLFF	-	few	TRBV5-1	TRBJ1-4
TGTGCCAGCAGTGGGACAGGGGTCGAGACCCAGTACTTC	CASSGTGVETQYF	TRBD1	many	TRBV28	TRBJ2-5
TGTGCCAGCAGCCAAGCGGACAGGGCGTACTTC	CASSQADRAYF	TRBD1	few	TRBV14	TRBJ2-7
TGTGCCAGCAGTATTAGATCGACAGGGGGGGATCAGCCCCAGCATTTT	CASSIRSTGGDQPQHF	TRBD1	-	TRBV12-3/TRBV12-4	TRBJ1-5
TGCAGTGCTAGAGCACCTATTGCGGTCCTTAGCACAGATACGCAGTATTTT	CSARAPIAVLSTDTQYF	-	-	TRBV20-1	TRBJ2-3
TGTGCCAGCAGCTTAGCGCTTTCCCCAGCGGGGCTCTCCTACGAGCAGTACTTC	CASSLALSPAGLSYEQYF	TRBD2	few	TRBV7-6	TRBJ2-7
TGTGCCAGCAGCTTAGCGCGGCTACAAGGGGCCCCTGAGCAGTTCTTC	CASSLARLQGAPEQFF	-	many	TRBV7-2	TRBJ2-1
TGTGCCAGCAGCCAAAGGCAGGGACCTTCTACGGAAGCCAACGTCCTGACTTTC	CASSQRQGPSTEANVLTF	-	-	TRBV4-2	TRBJ2-6
TGTGCCACCAGCCCACGGACGGGGACCTACGAGCAGTACTTC	CATSPRTGTYEQYF	-	-	TRBV24-1	TRBJ2-7
TGTGCCAGCAGCCGAAACCAGGGACAGGGCCACAATCAGCCCCAGCATTTT	CASSRNQGQGHNQPQHF	TRBD1	-	TRBV6-5	TRBJ1-5
TGTGCCAGCAGCCAACGGTCGGCAGGGCATGGCTACACCTTC	CASSQRSAGHGYTF	-	few	TRBV14	TRBJ1-2
TGTGCCAGCAGCTACCTGTCGAGCGGGAGCACCTACAATGAGCAGTTCTTC	CASSYLSSGSTYNEQFF	TRBD2	few	TRBV6-5	TRBJ2-1
TGTGCCAGCGGACTAGCGGGGTTCTACAATGAGCAGTTCTTC	CASGLAGFYNEQFF	TRBD2	few	TRBV12-3/TRBV12-4	TRBJ2-1
TGTGCCAGCGGCACAAGCTCTGGGGCCAACGTCCTGACTTTC	CASGTSSGANVLTF	-	-	TRBV12-3/TRBV12-4	TRBJ2-6
TGTGCCAGCAGTTTAGTGGCAGGAGGGGAGACCCAGTACTTC	CASSLVAGGETQYF	-	many	TRBV12-3/TRBV12-4	TRBJ2-5
TGCGCCAGCAGCCAGATGGCTACGGGGGCCTACGAGCAGTACTTC	CASSQMATGAYEQYF	-	few	TRBV5-1	TRBJ2-7
TGTGCCAGCAAAGGGGGGACGAGCTCCTATAATTCACCCCTCCACTTT	CASKGGTSSYNSPLHF	-	few	TRBV27	TRBJ1-6
TGTGCCAGCAGCCAAACGGGACTCGCTTACAATGAGCAGTTCTTC	CASSQTGLAYNEQFF	-	-	TRBV3-1	TRBJ2-1
TGTGCCAGCAGCTTAGCGAGAGGGCCGGGACAAGAGACCCAGTACTTC	CASSLARGPGQETQYF	-	few	TRBV7-9	TRBJ2-5
TGTGCCAGCAGCTTAAAGGGCAGGGGGCTCTCACCCCTCCACTTT	CASSLKGRGLSPLHF	TRBD1	few	TRBV7-3	TRBJ1-6
TGCGCCAGCAGCGTCTCGATTAACACTGAAGCTTTCTTT	CASSVSINTEAFF	-	many	TRBV5-1	TRBJ1-1
TGTGCCAGCAGTACCGGGACCCGGGGGAACACCGGGGAGCTGTTTTTT	CASSTGTRGNTGELFF	-	-	TRBV6-1	TRBJ2-2